The entry below describes one T cell receptor (beta chain). This clonotype was picked up many times. The antigen it recognizes is unknown. Per-base qualities were not stored, and no clone one base away is much larger. This record belongs to a study of blood T cells in healthy people across ages (dated by TCRdb to the mid-2010s). Concerning the study at large: In model experiments, roughly one uniquely barcoded TCR beta cDNA molecule per two T cells was captured by template switching. Age-related changes in TCR beta repertoire diversity were measured in the study by deep sequencing normalized with unique cDNA molecular identifiers. Donors were grouped into four age groups: young (average approximately 15 years), middle-aged (less than 40), aged (around 56) and long-lived (just over 80). To avoid experimental bias, donors of different ages were randomly spread across the sequencing lanes. The study analyzed two additional independent replicas of 1 million unique cDNA reads from the same blood draw for two donors, one aged 18 to 30 and one aged 80 or older.

Points the paper makes about the study in general: Since profiling was done on bulk unsorted PBMCs, naive and antigen-experienced compartments could not be conclusively compared. Compared with the aged group, the long-lived group had more naive CD4+ T cells, fewer expanded clones and increased TCR diversity, suggesting age selection. As age increased, observed TCR beta diversity per million T cells dropped in a roughly linear way, and a significant reduction was already evident by age approximately 40. Estimates of total diversity from one million sequenced T cells were regarded as lower bounds and underestimates. There was a strong correlation between observed TCR beta diversity and the percentage of naive T cells measured by flow cytometry. The CMV infection status of donors was not known, potentially confounding age-related changes in expanded clonotypes.

Library prep was done by 5' RACE. The reads were generated on an Illumina HiSeq 2500. The second PCR ran for roughly 6 to 11 cycles and used a J-beta primer mix along with a sample-barcoded 5' primer. A unique molecular identifier was introduced onto each TCR beta cDNA molecule by a template-switch 5' adaptor carrying 12 random nucleotides. Each sample yielded at least 3 million CDR3-containing paired-end reads. First-strand cDNA synthesis was performed from all RNA using the Mint cDNA synthesis kit, with priming by a TRBC-specific oligonucleotide. Following uracil-DNA glycosylase treatment, a first 18-cycle PCR with universal primers M1SS and BC2_uni_R was performed on all cDNA. The paper's processing steps were these. For normalization, 1 million high-quality reads, each with a distinct molecular identifier, were randomly selected from each sample. Instead of being binned into consensus sequences, reads that shared molecular identifiers were thrown out. MiTCR, set to a Q25 quality threshold and the strictest error-elimination algorithm, was used for CDR3 identification, clonotype clustering and error correction. A nonparametric unseen species model using Euler transformation provided a lower-bound estimate of total TCR beta diversity. The public reads were run again by TCRdb, first through fastp at Q25 and then through MiXCR, and only productive beta chains were kept. One record per CDR3 amino acid sequence lists the most common genes and DNA. In this record, the V and J calls reflect TCRdb's handling and not the investigators' own analysis. Here the sample has 790,000 or so distinct CDR3 sequences; about 45% occur a single time. 15% to 20% of the sample is held by the ten biggest clonotypes.

The CDR3 numbers 15 residues from cysteine through phenylalanine. CDR3 DNA only is kept here, 45 bases in frame from base 1. Germline trimming: 6 bases from V, 7 bases from J; junction bases outside gene matches: 7. The donors were roughly 39 Caucasian individuals from Russia, aged 6 to 90 years, who were systemically healthy. Around 9.9 milliliters of peripheral blood were collected from each donor into EDTA-treated Vacutainer tubes. PBMCs were isolated by Ficoll-Paque density-gradient centrifugation, with at least 6 million obtained per sample. Trizol reagent was used to extract total RNA from the PBMCs, yielding at least 6 micrograms per sample. For every donor, an aliquot of PBMCs went through flow cytometry to measure the percentages of naive CD45RAhigh/CD27high T cells.

The sequencing input was blood. The sequence links TRBV12-3 or TRBV12-4 to TRBJ2-1; 12 middle bases align to TRBD2. The TCR was taken from an elderly man in good health. The CDR3 region reads CASSLTSGRRNEQFF. The DNA sequence follows: TGTGCCAGCAGCCTGACTAGCGGGAGACGGAATGAGCAGTTCTTC.